This entry features one TCR beta chain sequence. Its recognized antigen is unknown. Per-base qualities were not stored, and no clone one base away is much larger. The data were taken from a study of OX40 agonist ivuxolimab in advanced cancers. About the study as a whole: Ivuxolimab was an agonistic, fully human IgG2 monoclonal antibody directed against OX40 (CD134), a costimulatory receptor. Intravenous ivuxolimab was administered to patients every 2 weeks at six dose levels: 0.01, 0.1, 0.3, 1.5, 3 and 10 mg/kg. Of the 50 or so patients in dose escalation, about 20 had hepatocellular carcinoma, roughly 15 had melanoma, 9 had renal cell carcinoma and 9 had head and neck cancer. A male proportion of roughly 80% and a mean age of approximately 61 years, ranging from about 20 to 80, were recorded for the dose-escalation cohort. Patients were allowed to have had prior anti-PD-1, anti-PD-L1 or anti-CTLA-4 therapy, and about 40% of the dose-escalation patients had been treated with checkpoint inhibitors. Partial responses were achieved by three dose-escalation patients, of whom one had hepatocellular carcinoma and two had cutaneous melanoma. Peripheral TCRbeta sequencing was intended to test whether TCR sequence diversity was altered and clonal T-cell expansion was caused by ivuxolimab. The monotherapy dose-escalation portion (N = 52 patients) of the phase I ivuxolimab trial is reported in the paper.

Patients with autoimmune disease history or receiving systemic immunosuppression were excluded from the trial. Peripheral blood for TCR sequencing was drawn from every dose cohort at baseline, at cycle 4 day 1 and at cycle 7 day 1. The samples were drawn from a first-in-human, open-label, multicenter phase I dose-escalation trial of ivuxolimab. Adults with locally advanced or metastatic melanoma, renal cell carcinoma, hepatocellular carcinoma or head and neck squamous cell carcinoma were enrolled in the trial. Before TCR sequencing, CD4+ T cells and CD8+ T cells from peripheral blood were sorted into separate populations. Genomic DNA was extracted from sorted cells for sequencing of the TCRbeta CDR3 region. The immunoSEQ Assay was used for sequencing of TCRbeta CDR3 regions. TCRdb retrieved this table from immuneACCESS and kept in-frame rearrangements only. Not all clones are present; in checked studies, unresolved V genes account for under half, and no reason is known for the remainder. The sample table contains tens of thousands of clones; only one count was recorded for around 89% of them. 4% of the sample rests with the top ten.

Beyond this particular receptor, the publication reports: At doses from 0.1 to 3.0 mg/kg, clonal expansion was seen in both CD4+ and CD8+ blood T cells between baseline and week 6. Antigen specificity was not determined for the clonally expanded peripheral T cells. On average, CD8+ T cells showed more expanded clones than CD4+ T cells after ivuxolimab. In partial responders in the 0.1-3.0 mg/kg groups, normalized peripheral clonal expansion was found to be among the lowest, especially among CD8+ T cells. Low levels of normalized T-cell clonal expansion were also seen in some patients who did not respond.

The CDR3 goes from the cysteine to the phenylalanine over 15 residues. Kept here is only the CDR3 DNA, which spans 45 bases and is read in frame from base 1. The germline V and J ends show losses of 5 bases and 7 bases respectively, and no gene match explains 6 bases of the junction. Based on the germline V gene, the CDR1 and CDR2 sequences are SGHTA and FQGNSA. The rearranged chain carries TRBV7-2 and TRBJ1-5; 12 junctional bases match TRBD1. The sample in question was CD4+ or CD8+ T cells sorted from blood, obtained in a trial of the OX40 agonist ivuxolimab. The source is an adult with an advanced solid tumor such as melanoma, head and neck, liver or kidney cancer. In nucleotides, the sequence is TGTGCCAGCAGCGCCGGGACAGGGGGCCAACAGCCCCAGCATTTT. This codes for CASSAGTGGQQPQHF. Reference TRBV7-2 and TRBJ1-5 genes cover what lies past the CDR3, so the full variable domain is GAGVSQSPSNKVTEKGKDVELRCDPISGHTALYWYRQSLGQGLEFLIYFQGNSAPDKSGLPSDRFSAERTGGSVSTLTIQRTQQEDSAVYLCASSAGTGGQQPQHFGDGTRLSIL.